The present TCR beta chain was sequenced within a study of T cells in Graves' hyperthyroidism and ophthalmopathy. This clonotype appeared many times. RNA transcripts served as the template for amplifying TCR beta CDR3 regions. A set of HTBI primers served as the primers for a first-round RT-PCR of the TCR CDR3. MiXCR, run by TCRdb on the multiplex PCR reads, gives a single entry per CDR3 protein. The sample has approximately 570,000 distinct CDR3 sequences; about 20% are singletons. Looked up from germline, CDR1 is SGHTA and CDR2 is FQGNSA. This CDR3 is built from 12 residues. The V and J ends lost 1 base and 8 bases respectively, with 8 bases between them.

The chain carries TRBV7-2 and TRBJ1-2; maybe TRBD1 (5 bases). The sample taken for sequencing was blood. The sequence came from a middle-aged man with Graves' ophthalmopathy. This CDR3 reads CASSLDQGGYTF. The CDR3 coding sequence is TGTGCCAGCAGCTTAGATCAGGGAGGCTACACCTTC.